These 5 T cell receptor beta chains share one sample of origin, sequenced in a study of ipilimumab plus nivolumab after autologous stem cell transplantation. Generated by immunoSEQ multiplex PCR, the TCRdb table keeps only in-frame clones and is missing some. The table includes about 12,000 clones, 69% detected once. The material sequenced was PBMCs, taken in a trial of ipilimumab plus nivolumab as post-transplant consolidation. The receptors here all came from a male donor with diffuse large B-cell lymphoma.

The chain combines TRBV12-5 with TRBJ1-2; 8 nucleotides line up with TRBD1. The CDR3 is made up of 17 amino acids. Germline V gene lookup returns CDR1 LGHNT and CDR2 FRNRAP. Trimming cost V 0 bases and J 4 bases; bases outside gene matches: 10. Here the CDR3 DNA reads TGTGCTAGTGGTTTGGTAAGGACAGGGCCGATGGCCTATGGCTACACCTTC. As protein: CASGLVRTGPMAYGYTF.

This clone was picked up a small number of times. J is TRBJ1-2 and V is TRBV7-9; D ambiguous. Deletions cut 6 bases from V and 2 bases from J, with 7 bases between. Germline V CDR1 and CDR2: SEHNR, FQNEAQ (reference sequence). The CDR3 runs to 12 residues. The CDR3: CASSPINYGYTF. In DNA form, the CDR3 reads TGTGCCAGCAGTCCAATCAACTATGGCTACACCTTC. The whole variable domain, remainder taken from reference TRBV7-9 and TRBJ1-2, is DTGVSQNPRHKITKRGQNVTFRCDPISEHNRLYWYRQTLGQGPEFLTYFQNEAQLEKSRLLSDRFSAERPKGSFSTLEIQRTEQGDSAMYLCASSPINYGYTFGSGTRLTVV.

This sequence joins TRBV19 and TRBJ2-1, with 9 nucleotides matching TRBD2. Germline trimming cut 8 bases from V and 8 bases from J; bases unmatched to any gene: 10. Germline V gene sequence: CDR1 LNHDA, CDR2 SQIVND (reference sequence). The CDR3 covers 14 residues. CDR3 region: CASGAPQRGDEQFF. Written as DNA, the CDR3 is TGTGCCAGTGGAGCCCCCCAGCGGGGGGATGAGCAGTTCTTC. Using reference TRBV19 and TRBJ2-1 for the parts outside the CDR3, the full variable domain is DGGITQSPKYLFRKEGQNVTLSCEQNLNHDAMYWYRQDPGQGLRLIYYSQIVNDFQKGDIAEGYSVSREKKESFPLTVTSAQKNPTAFYLCASGAPQRGDEQFFGPGTRLTVL.

The J gene is TRBJ1-2, the V gene TRBV29-1, with D tentatively TRBD1 (5 bases). V was clipped by 4 bases and J by 8 bases, with 20 bases between them. CDR1 is SQVTM and CDR2 is ANQGSEA in the germline V gene. The CDR3 is made up of 14 amino acids. This CDR3 reads CSVVGIGEEGGYTF. Here the CDR3 DNA reads TGCAGCGTTGTAGGGATAGGGGAGGAGGGGGGCTACACCTTC.

This clone was observed a handful of times. This chain joins TRBV10-3 and TRBJ2-3, with D perhaps matching TRBD1 (5 bases). The CDR3 sequence is 15 residues long. V was shortened by 3 bases and J by 0 bases, with 10 bases between the two germline ends. Germline V gives CDR1 ENHRY, CDR2 SYGVKD. As DNA, the CDR3 is TGTGCCATCAGTGATGTAGACAGTAGCACAGATACGCAGTATTTT. This gives the protein CAISDVDSSTDTQYF.